This TCR beta chain emerged from a study of blood T cell repertoires in COVID-19. Overall study context: Acute and convalescent COVID-19 specimens originated in the United States, Italy and Spain. Nucleic acid was either cDNA or gDNA, and it came from T cells, B-cell-depleted T cells, or PBMCs.

Per the study methods: Amplification of reference gene primers was used by the study to estimate nucleated cell counts. Generated by immunoSEQ multiplex PCR, the TCRdb table keeps only in-frame clones and is missing some. From that table come the V and J calls and clone size; the DNA was used to work out D and trimming. Among around 200,000 clones listed, 84% were seen once. CDR1 is SGHRS and CDR2 is YFSETQ in the germline V gene. With V trimmed by 4 bases and J by 8 bases, 2 bases remained unmatched. This CDR3 is built from 12 residues. This clone appeared once. The chain couples TRBV5-1 to TRBJ2-1; TRBD2 agrees at 8 bases. The source of this sequence is a human donor in a cohort sampled during active COVID-19. The sample was peripheral blood. The CDR3 is CASSPGGDEQFF. The CDR3 DNA reads as TGCGCCAGCAGCCCCGGGGGGGATGAGCAGTTCTTC.